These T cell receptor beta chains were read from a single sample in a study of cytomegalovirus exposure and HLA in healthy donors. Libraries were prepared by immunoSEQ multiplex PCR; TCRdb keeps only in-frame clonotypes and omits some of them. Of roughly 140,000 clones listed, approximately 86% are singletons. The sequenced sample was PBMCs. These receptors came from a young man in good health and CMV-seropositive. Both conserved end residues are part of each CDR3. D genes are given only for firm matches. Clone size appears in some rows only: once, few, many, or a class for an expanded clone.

CASIRQNYGYTF	TGTGCCAGCATCAGACAGAACTATGGCTACACCTTC	.	TRBJ1-2	.	TRBV2
CASSNTYEQYF	TGTGCCAGTAGCAACACCTACGAGCAGTACTTC	.	TRBJ2-7	.	TRBV19
CASSGTQGISEQYF	TGCGCCAGCAGCGGAACCCAGGGTATCAGCGAGCAGTACTTC	.	TRBJ2-7	.	TRBV5-1
CASSAPGQGSTDTQYF	TGTGCCAGCAGCGCCCCGGGACAGGGGAGCACAGATACGCAGTATTTT	.	TRBJ2-3	TRBD1	TRBV9
CASSPSRFEQFF	TGTGCCAGCAGCCCTAGTCGGTTTGAGCAGTTCTTC	.	TRBJ2-1	.	TRBV14
CATLDRGLNYGYTF	TGTGCCACTCTAGACAGGGGCTTAAACTATGGCTACACCTTC	.	TRBJ1-2	TRBD1	TRBV2
CASSPGTGENGYTF	TGTGCCAGCTCCCCCGGGACAGGGGAAAATGGCTACACCTTC	.	TRBJ1-2	TRBD1	TRBV18
CASRTGTVGTGELFF	TGCGCCAGCAGGACCGGGACAGTAGGCACCGGGGAGCTGTTTTTT	once	TRBJ2-2	TRBD1	TRBV5-1
CASSGGQTLNSPLHF	TGCGCCAGCAGTGGGGGACAGACCCTAAATTCACCCCTCCACTTT	.	TRBJ1-6	TRBD1	TRBV10-2
CASTREGTSYEQYF	TGTGCCAGCACCCGGGAGGGGACTTCCTACGAGCAGTACTTC	.	TRBJ2-7	TRBD2	TRBV2
CAISESAAETEAFF	TGTGCCATCAGTGAGTCGGCGGCTGAAACTGAAGCTTTCTTT	.	TRBJ1-1	.	TRBV10-3
CASSSIPPGQGDYGYTF	TGTGCCAGCAGCTCAATCCCCCCGGGACAGGGTGACTATGGCTACACCTTC	.	TRBJ1-2	TRBD1	TRBV7-6
CASSLRDRGQETQYF	TGTGCCAGCAGCTTAAGGGACAGGGGGCAAGAGACCCAGTACTTC	.	TRBJ2-5	TRBD1	TRBV11-2
CASSVVSAGGGEQFF	TGTGCCAGCAGCGTAGTTAGCGCCGGTGGTGGTGAGCAGTTCTTC	.	TRBJ2-1	.	TRBV9
CSVVFNRLNTEAFF	TGCAGCGTTGTCTTTAACAGATTGAACACTGAAGCTTTCTTT	.	TRBJ1-1	.	TRBV29-1
CASSEMDWDSNSPLHF	TGTGCCAGCAGTGAAATGGATTGGGACAGCAATTCACCCCTCCACTTT	many	TRBJ1-6	TRBD1	TRBV2
CASSLWTAYGYTF	TGTGCCAGCAGTTTATGGACAGCCTATGGCTACACCTTC	few	TRBJ1-2	.	TRBV28
CASSPRDSEDTQYF	TGTGCCAGCAGTCCACGGGACTCGGAAGATACGCAGTATTTT	.	TRBJ2-3	.	TRBV6-5
CASSVAAGRDEQFF	TGTGCCAGCAGCGTAGCAGCGGGAAGGGATGAGCAGTTCTTC	.	TRBJ2-1	TRBD2	TRBV9
CASSQAGATGNTIYF	TGCGCCAGCAGCCAAGCAGGGGCCACTGGAAACACCATATATTTT	.	TRBJ1-3	.	TRBV4-1